The T cell receptor beta chain under discussion was sequenced for a study of blood T cell repertoires in COVID-19. Source study methods: Cell counts per sample came from amplifying reference gene primers. The assay was immunoSEQ multiplex PCR, and TCRdb's table has in-frame clones only and misses some. The V and J calls and clone size are taken from that table; D and trimming were inferred from the DNA. The sample carries 350,000 or so clones, around 90% recorded once. The germline CDR1 and CDR2 sequences are MNHEY and SVGAGI. The CDR3 covers 12 residues. Between the trimmed V and J ends, which lost 9 bases and 4 bases, there was a span of 12 bases.

The sequenced sample was peripheral blood. The rearrangement links TRBV6-5 to TRBJ1-2, with D possibly TRBD1 on 6 matching bases. The origin of this receptor is a woman between 55 and 75 years old with COVID-19, enrolled during active disease. The CDR3 region is CASYRVGYGYTF. For the CDR3, the DNA is TGTGCCAGTTACAGGGTTGGCTATGGCTACACCTTC.